What follows is one T cell receptor (beta chain) and its context. Its antigen remains unknown. Trimming shortened V by 3 bases and J by 0 bases, and 12 bases separated the two germline ends. The CDR3 runs 17 residues. Per the germline V gene, CDR1 is MGHDK and CDR2 is SYGVNS. An Oncomine TCR Beta short-read assay was used to sequence the DNA from cultured CD4+ T cells. One entry per CDR3 protein results from TCRdb running MiXCR on the PCR reads. Of 8,000 to 10,000 distinct CDR3 sequences in the sample, 40% to 60% were seen once. Treatment denoted: approximately 9-day PBMC culture with coronavirus spike peptide pools or control peptides (ViraFEST assay). This sample is part of a study of vaccination and CD4 T cells after COVID-19.

The clonotype originates from a human donor who had recovered from COVID-19. The chain carries TRBV25-1 and TRBJ1-6; no reliable D call. Source material: CD4+ T cells from blood, cultured in vitro. CDR3 DNA sequence: TGTGCCAGCAGTGACCGGTCCAAGAGCTCCTATAATTCACCCCTCCACTTT. Its protein is CASSDRSKSSYNSPLHF.